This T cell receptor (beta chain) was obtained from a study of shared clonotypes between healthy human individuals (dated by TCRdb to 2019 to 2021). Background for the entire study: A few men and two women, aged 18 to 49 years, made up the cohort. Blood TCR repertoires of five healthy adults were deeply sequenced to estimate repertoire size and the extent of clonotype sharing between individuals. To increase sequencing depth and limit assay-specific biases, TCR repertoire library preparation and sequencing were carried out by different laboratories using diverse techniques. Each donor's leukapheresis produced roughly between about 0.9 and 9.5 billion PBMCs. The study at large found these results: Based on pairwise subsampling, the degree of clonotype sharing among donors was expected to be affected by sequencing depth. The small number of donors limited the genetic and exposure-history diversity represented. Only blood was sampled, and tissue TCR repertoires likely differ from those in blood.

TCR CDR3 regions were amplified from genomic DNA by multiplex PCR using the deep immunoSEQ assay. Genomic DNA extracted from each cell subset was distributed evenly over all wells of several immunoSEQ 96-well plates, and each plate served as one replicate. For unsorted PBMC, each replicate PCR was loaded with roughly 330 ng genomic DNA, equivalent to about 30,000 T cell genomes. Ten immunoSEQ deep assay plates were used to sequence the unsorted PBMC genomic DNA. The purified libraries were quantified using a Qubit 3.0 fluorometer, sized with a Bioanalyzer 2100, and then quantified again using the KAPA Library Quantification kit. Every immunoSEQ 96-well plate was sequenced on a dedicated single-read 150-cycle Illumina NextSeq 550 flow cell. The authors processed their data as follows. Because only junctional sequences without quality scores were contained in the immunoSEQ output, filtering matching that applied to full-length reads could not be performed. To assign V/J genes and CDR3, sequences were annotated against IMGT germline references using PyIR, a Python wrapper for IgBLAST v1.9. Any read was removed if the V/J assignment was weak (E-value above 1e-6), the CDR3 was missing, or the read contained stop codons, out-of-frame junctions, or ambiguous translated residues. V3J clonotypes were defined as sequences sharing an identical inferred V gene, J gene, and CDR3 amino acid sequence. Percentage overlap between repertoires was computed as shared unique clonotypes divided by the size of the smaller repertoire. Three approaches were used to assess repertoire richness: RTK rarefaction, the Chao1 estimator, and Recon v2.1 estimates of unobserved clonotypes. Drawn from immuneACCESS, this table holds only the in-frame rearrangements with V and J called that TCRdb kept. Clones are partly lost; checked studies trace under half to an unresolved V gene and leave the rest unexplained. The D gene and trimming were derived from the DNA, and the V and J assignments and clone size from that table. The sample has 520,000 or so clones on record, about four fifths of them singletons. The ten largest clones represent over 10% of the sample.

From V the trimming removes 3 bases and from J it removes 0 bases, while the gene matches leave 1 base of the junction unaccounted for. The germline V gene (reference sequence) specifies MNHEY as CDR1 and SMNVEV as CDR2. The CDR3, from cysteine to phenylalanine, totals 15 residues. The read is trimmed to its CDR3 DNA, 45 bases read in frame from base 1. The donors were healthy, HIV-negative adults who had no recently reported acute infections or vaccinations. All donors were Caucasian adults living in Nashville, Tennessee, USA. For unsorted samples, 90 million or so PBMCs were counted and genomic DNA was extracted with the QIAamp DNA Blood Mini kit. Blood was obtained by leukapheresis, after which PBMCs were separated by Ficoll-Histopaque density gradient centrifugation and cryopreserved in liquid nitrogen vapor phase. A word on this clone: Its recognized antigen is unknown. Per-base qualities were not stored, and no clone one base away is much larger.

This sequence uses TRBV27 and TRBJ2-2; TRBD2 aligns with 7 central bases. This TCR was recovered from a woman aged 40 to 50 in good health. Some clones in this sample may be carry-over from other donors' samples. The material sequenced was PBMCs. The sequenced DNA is TGTGCCAGCAGTTTTGCGGGGGCGAACACCGGGGAGCTGTTTTTT. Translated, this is CASSFAGANTGELFF.